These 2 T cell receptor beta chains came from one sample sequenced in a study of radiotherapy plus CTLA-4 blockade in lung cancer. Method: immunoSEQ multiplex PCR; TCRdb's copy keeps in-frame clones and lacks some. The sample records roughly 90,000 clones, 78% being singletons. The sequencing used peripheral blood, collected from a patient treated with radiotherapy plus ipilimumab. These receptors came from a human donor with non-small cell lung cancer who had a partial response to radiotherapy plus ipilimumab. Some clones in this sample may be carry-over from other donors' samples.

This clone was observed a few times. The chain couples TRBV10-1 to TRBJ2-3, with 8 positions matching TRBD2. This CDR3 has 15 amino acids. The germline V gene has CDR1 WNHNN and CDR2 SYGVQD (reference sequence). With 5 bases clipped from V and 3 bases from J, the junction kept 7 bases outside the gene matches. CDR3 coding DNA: TGCGCCAGCAGTAGGTACCAGCGGGGGACAGATACGCAGTATTTT. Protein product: CASSRYQRGTDTQYF.

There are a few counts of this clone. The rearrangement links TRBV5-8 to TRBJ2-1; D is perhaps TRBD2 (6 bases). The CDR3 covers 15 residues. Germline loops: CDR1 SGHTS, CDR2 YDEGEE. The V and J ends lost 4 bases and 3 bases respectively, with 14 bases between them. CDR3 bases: TGTGCCAGCAGCACCGCGGGATTCTACTACAATGAGCAGTTCTTC. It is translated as CASSTAGFYYNEQFF.